The TCR beta chain under discussion was sequenced for a study of T cell repertoires in cytomegalovirus infection (dated by TCRdb to about 2019). Looking at the study overall: Peptide stimulations targeted recently identified HLA-C-restricted CMV epitopes, whose presentation resists viral immunomodulation, together with well-studied HLA-B-restricted epitopes. Donor HLA type was relevant to the analysis, as public TCR beta signatures indicated carriage of CMV infection together with the matching HLA type. Study-wide findings and limitations: Cumulative frequency of public TCR beta family members discriminated carriers of CMV infection plus the relevant HLA type in this cohort and an independent 352-donor cohort. The ex vivo response was dominated by HLA-C-restricted CMV-specific TCR beta clonotypes, and the single most frequent clonotype in two of eight donors was supplied by these HLA-C-restricted clonotypes.

Of note for this clonotype: What this receptor recognizes is not known. It has no much larger one-base neighbor in the sample; base qualities were not kept.

What this sample's treatment or condition label stands for: in vitro stimulation with specific CMV peptide epitopes to enrich CMV-specific T cells. The instrument given in TCRdb is Illumina HiSeq 1500. TCRdb handled the public reads itself, with Q25 trimming in fastp and clone calling in MiXCR, and kept productive beta chains. Here each entry gathers all rows of one CDR3 protein and keeps the most common genes and DNA. Here the sample has approximately 350,000 distinct CDR3 sequences; roughly a third occur a single time. Of the sample, roughly 14% falls within the top ten clones. The starting material was cultured PBMCs, obtained from culture after CMV antigen stimulation. The source is a human donor in good health (CMV status not recorded). Some clones in this sample may be carry-over from other donors' samples.

The CDR3 reads CASSSGTRNTEAFF. In nucleotides, the sequence is TGTGCCAGCAGCTCCGGGACAAGAAACACTGAAGCTTTCTTT. This sequence uses TRBV7-2 and TRBJ1-1, with a weak D call of TRBD1 (6 bases match). CDR1 and CDR2 were assigned from the germline V gene as SGHTA and FQGNSA. Relative to germline, V is 4 bases shorter and J is 2 bases shorter, with 11 bases between their ends. The CDR3, cysteine through phenylalanine, is 14 amino acids long. CDR3 DNA is the only sequence kept; it has 42 bases, read in frame from the first base.